The T cell receptor beta chain described here comes from a study of blood T cell repertoires in COVID-19. Study in general: Samples of COVID-19 (acute and convalescent) were obtained from the United States, Italy and Spain. PBMCs, B-cell-depleted T cells, or T cells were the source of the cDNA or gDNA that made up the material.

Original methodology: Estimated nucleated cell counts came from reference gene primer amplification. Sequencing was performed with immunoSEQ multiplex PCR; in TCRdb, only in-frame clones are kept and a portion is missing. V and J calls and clone size are those listed in that table; D and trimming were worked out from the DNA. The sample includes some 230,000 clones, 82% of them seen just once. This clone was detected only once. The length of the CDR3 is 14 residues. Looked up from germline, CDR1 is LNHDA and CDR2 is SQIVND (reference sequence). V lost 5 bases to trimming and J lost 7 bases, with 15 bases between them. Seattle participants joined during active infection and were tracked over time.

The chain combines TRBV19 with TRBJ2-4, with D perhaps matching TRBD2 (6 bases). The sequenced sample consisted of peripheral blood. The TCR sequence derives from a woman of 80 years or more with COVID-19, enrolled during active disease. CDR3 sequence reads: CASSLIEEGNIQYF. In DNA form, the CDR3 reads TGTGCCAGTAGTCTTATCGAGGAGGGCAACATTCAGTACTTC.